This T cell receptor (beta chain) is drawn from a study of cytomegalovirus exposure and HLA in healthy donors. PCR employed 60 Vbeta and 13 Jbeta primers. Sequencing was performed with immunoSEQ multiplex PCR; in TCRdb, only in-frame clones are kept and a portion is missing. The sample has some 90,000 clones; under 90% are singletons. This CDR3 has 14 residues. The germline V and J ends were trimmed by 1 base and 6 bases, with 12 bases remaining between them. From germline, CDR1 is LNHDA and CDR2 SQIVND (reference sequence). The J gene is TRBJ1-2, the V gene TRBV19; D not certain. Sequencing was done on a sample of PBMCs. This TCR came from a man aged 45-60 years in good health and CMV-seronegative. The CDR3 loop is CASSIVNGGDGYTF. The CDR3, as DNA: TGTGCCAGTAGTATAGTTAACGGCGGGGATGGCTACACCTTC.